A selection of T cell receptor beta chains follows, all from one sample in a study of blood T cell repertoires in COVID-19. TCRdb's copy holds only in-frame clones and misses some; the assay was immunoSEQ multiplex PCR. The sample has roughly 250,000 clones, roughly 88% seen once. Sequencing input: peripheral blood. The receptors originated from a woman between 40 and 55 years old who had recovered from COVID-19. The CDR3 runs from the conserved cysteine through the conserved F or W. The D gene is left open where the match is weak. Clone size is not always given. Where it is, it says once, few, many or a class for expanded clones.

NA NA TRBJ2-1 TRBV4-3 TGCGCCAGCAGCCAAGACTATAGCTCCCCTGAGCAGTTCTTC CASSQDYSSPEQFF
NA NA TRBJ1-5 TRBV5-1 TGCGCCAGCAGCTTGGAGCAGGGGCGAAATCAGCCCCAGCATTTT CASSLEQGRNQPQHF
NA NA TRBJ2-3 TRBV4-3 TGCGCCAGCAGCCAAGATGAGGCCGGGAGAACAGATACGCAGTATTTT CASSQDEAGRTDTQYF
NA NA TRBJ1-5 TRBV7-2 TGTGCCAGCAGCTTAGTCCGGACAGGCAATCAGCCCCAGCATTTT CASSLVRTGNQPQHF
NA TRBD1 TRBJ1-5 TRBV7-2 TGTGCCAGCAGCTTTACGGGACAGGGTGATCAGCCCCAGCATTTT CASSFTGQGDQPQHF
once NA TRBJ2-5 TRBV11-2 TGTGCCAGCAGCTTGGGATATGACAGCAAAGGGTACTTC CASSLGYDSKGYF
NA TRBD2 TRBJ2-3 TRBV2 TGTGCCAGCAGTTTGACTAGCGGGGGGGATACGCAGTATTTT CASSLTSGGDTQYF
NA NA TRBJ1-2 TRBV9 TGTGCCAGCAGCCCCGATCTAGGAGCAAAGGGCTACACCTTC CASSPDLGAKGYTF
NA NA TRBJ2-3 TRBV24-1 TGTGCCACCAGTTTTGCGCTCACAGATACGCAGTATTTT CATSFALTDTQYF
NA TRBD2 TRBJ2-7 TRBV19 TGTGCCAGTAGGCGCGAGGGAGGGGACGGTCCCTACGAGCAGTACTTC CASRREGGDGPYEQYF
NA TRBD1 TRBJ1-2 TRBV6-5 TGTGCCAGCCTACGGGACAGGGGAGGCAGCTATGGCTACACCTTC CASLRDRGGSYGYTF
NA TRBD2 TRBJ2-5 TRBV4-2 TGTGCCAGCCGCGGAGGGACTAGCGTCTACCAAGAGACCCAGTACTTC CASRGGTSVYQETQYF
NA TRBD1 TRBJ1-5 TRBV27 TGTGCCAGCACCCGGAGCGGGACAGGGAGGATTCAGCCCCAGCATTTT CASTRSGTGRIQPQHF
NA TRBD1 TRBJ1-1 TRBV30 TGTGCCTGGAGTCATTCCGACAGGGCGGCTGAAGCTTTCTTT CAWSHSDRAAEAFF
NA TRBD2 TRBJ2-1 TRBV15 TGTGCCACCAGCACCCTACTAGCGGGGGGAGGGGATGAGCAGTTCTTC CATSTLLAGGGDEQFF
once TRBD1 TRBJ2-6 TRBV27 TGTGCCAGCAGCGGAGGGACAGGGGCCCCCTCTGGGGCCAACGTCCTGACTTTC CASSGGTGAPSGANVLTF
once NA TRBJ2-7 TRBV27 TGTGCCAGCAGCCTGGGGCAGGCGGCGGGGGAGCAGTACTTC CASSLGQAAGEQYF
few NA TRBJ2-2 TRBV7-3 TGTGCCAGCAGCTTATTGTCAGGGGCCACCGGGGAGCTGTTTTTT CASSLLSGATGELFF
NA TRBD2 TRBJ2-1 TRBV9 TGTGCCAGCAGTGGGGGGACTAGCCTGAGTGAGCAGTTCTTC CASSGGTSLSEQFF
NA TRBD1 TRBJ1-2 TRBV4-2 TGTGCCAGCAGCAAGGACAGGGGGCGGGATGGCTACACCTTC CASSKDRGRDGYTF
NA TRBD1 TRBJ1-2 TRBV3-1/TRBV3-2 TGTGCCAGCAGCCCAGACCAGACAGGGCTAGAGGGCTACACCTTC CASSPDQTGLEGYTF
NA TRBD1 TRBJ1-4 TRBV11-2 TGTGCCAGCAGCCCCACAGGGGGCGCACGTGAAAAACTGTTTTTT CASSPTGGAREKLFF
NA TRBD1 TRBJ2-7 TRBV5-6 TGTGCCAGCAGCTTGGAGGGACAGGGCTACTACGAGCAGTACTTC CASSLEGQGYYEQYF
NA TRBD2 TRBJ2-5 TRBV7-6 TGTGCCAGCAGCTTAGTTACACTAGCGGGGAAAGAGACCCAGTACTTC CASSLVTLAGKETQYF
NA NA TRBJ1-5 TRBV19 TGTGCCAGTACCACTGGGGGGGGCCGACAGCCCCAGCATTTT CASTTGGGRQPQHF
NA TRBD1 TRBJ2-7 TRBV5-1 TGCGCCAGCAGATCATTAACGGAACAGGGGGAGGTAAAGTACTTC CASRSLTEQGEVKYF
NA TRBD1 TRBJ2-7 TRBV5-1 TGCGCCAGCAGAAACCCGGGACAGGGGATCCACGAGCAGTACTTC CASRNPGQGIHEQYF
NA NA TRBJ1-2 TRBV11-3 TGTGCCAGCAGCTTAGATACGCGACAGAACTATGGCTACACCTTC CASSLDTRQNYGYTF
NA TRBD2 TRBJ2-3 TRBV6-5 TGTGCCAGCAGTTTGGGACTAGCGGGAGATACGCAGTATTTT CASSLGLAGDTQYF
NA NA TRBJ1-5 TRBV3-1/TRBV3-2 TGTGCCAGCAGCCAAGGGTTCGTCAGGCTTAGCAATCAGCCCCAGCATTTT CASSQGFVRLSNQPQHF
NA TRBD1 TRBJ1-5 TRBV6-5 TGTGCCAGCAGAAGGGCAGGGGGCAACAATCAGCCCCAGCATTTT CASRRAGGNNQPQHF
NA NA TRBJ2-2 TRBV9 TGTGCCAGCAGCCCGCAAATGTTCGCGGGGGCTGTCGGGGAGCTGTTTTTT CASSPQMFAGAVGELFF
NA NA TRBJ2-7 TRBV7-2 TGTGCCAGCAGCCCGGGGGCCACAGGGGCAGGCTACGAGCAGTACTTC CASSPGATGAGYEQYF
NA NA TRBJ1-3 TRBV7-8 TGTGCCAGCAGCCGCAGAGGGTCGGGAACTGGAAACACCATATATTTT CASSRRGSGTGNTIYF
NA NA TRBJ2-7 TRBV7-2 TGTGCCAGCAGCACAAGAGGAGGGTACTACGAGCAGTACTTC CASSTRGGYYEQYF
NA TRBD1 TRBJ2-7 TRBV19 TGTGCCAGTAGTCCGGGACAGGGTATCGACGAGCAGTACTTC CASSPGQGIDEQYF
NA NA TRBJ1-2 TRBV27 TGTGCCAGCAGCGGGAAGTACTATGGCTACACCTTC CASSGKYYGYTF
NA TRBD2 TRBJ2-4 TRBV5-6 TGTGCCAGCAGTAGAGACCGGGACTACCTACGTTTAAACATTCAGTACTTC CASSRDRDYLRLNIQYF
NA NA TRBJ1-2 TRBV2 TGTGCCAGCAGTGGGGTCCCTGGGCAGGTCGCTGGCTACACCTTC CASSGVPGQVAGYTF
once NA TRBJ1-3 TRBV7-2 TGTGCCAGCAGCTCATCGGGACAAACACGCTCTGGAAACACCATATATTTT CASSSSGQTRSGNTIYF
NA TRBD1 TRBJ2-2 TRBV7-6 TGTGCCAGCAGCTTGACAGGGGGCGAAGCTCCCACCGGGGAGCTGTTTTTT CASSLTGGEAPTGELFF
NA TRBD1 TRBJ2-3 TRBV7-9 TGTGCCAGCAGCTCAAACGGACAGGGGGGAGGGAATACGCAGTATTTT CASSSNGQGGGNTQYF
NA NA TRBJ1-2 TRBV10-3 TGTGCCATCAGTGAGTCAGGGGGCTATGGCTACACCTTC CAISESGGYGYTF
NA NA TRBJ2-7 TRBV9 TGTGCCAGCAGCGTAGGGAGGGACCCCCTTGTCTCCGAGCAGTACTTC CASSVGRDPLVSEQYF
once NA TRBJ2-3 TRBV9 TGTGCCAGCAGCCCCCAGGGCCCGAATACGCAGTATTTT CASSPQGPNTQYF
NA NA TRBJ1-4 TRBV19 TGTGCCAGTAGTATTCCAGGACAAAGTGAAAAACTGTTTTTT CASSIPGQSEKLFF
NA TRBD2 TRBJ2-7 TRBV5-3 TGTGCCAGAAGCCGGGGACTAGAGCAGTACTTC CARSRGLEQYF
NA NA TRBJ1-2 TRBV6-5 TGTGCCAGCAGTCCGGGTGGGGGCAAACTCCGTGGCTACACCTTC CASSPGGGKLRGYTF
NA NA TRBJ1-4 TRBV5-1 TGCGCCAGCAGCTTGAACCCTGGGGGGGGTACTGAAAAACTGTTTTTT CASSLNPGGGTEKLFF
NA NA TRBJ2-1 TRBV5-1 TGCGCCAGCAGCTTGGGGGGGCCGGTACAGAATGAGCAGTTCTTC CASSLGGPVQNEQFF
NA TRBD1 TRBJ2-7 TRBV29-1 TGCAGCGTCGAAGGACAGGGCACCTACGAGCAGTACTTC CSVEGQGTYEQYF
NA TRBD1 TRBJ2-7 TRBV4-3 TGCGCCAGCAGCCCCTTAAGGGGACAGGGCTACGAGCAGTACTTC CASSPLRGQGYEQYF
NA NA TRBJ1-4 TRBV19 TGTGCCAGTAAGGGCACGGGGGGGGCTGAGGAAAAACTGTTTTTT CASKGTGGAEEKLFF